These T cell receptor beta chains were read from a single sample in a study of OX40 agonist ivuxolimab in advanced cancers. The method was immunoSEQ multiplex PCR; TCRdb's version includes in-frame clones alone and lacks a portion of them. Here the sample spans around 94,000 clones, 92% being singletons. Sequencing was performed on CD4+ or CD8+ T cells sorted from blood, taken in a trial of the OX40 agonist ivuxolimab. These receptors were collected from an adult with an advanced solid tumor such as melanoma, head and neck, liver or kidney cancer. The conserved cysteine and the conserved F or W are not part of the CDR3 here.

v_gene	j_gene	CDR3aa
TRBV14	TRBJ1-2	ASSQVERGGDGYT
TRBV2	TRBJ2-7	ASSETADPYEQY
TRBV21-1	TRBJ2-7	ASSISRDSTYEQY
TRBV27	TRBJ1-2	ASSSPREGDYGYT
TRBV27	TRBJ1-1	ASGSSNTEAF
TRBV10-3	TRBJ2-3	AISGLGGTDTQY
TRBV4-1	TRBJ2-7	ASSQEARPGLPYEQY
TRBV30	TRBJ2-1	AWSKGTSYNEQF
TRBV27	TRBJ2-7	ASSLSSQFYEQY
TRBV4-1	TRBJ1-1	ASSQGRTEAF
TRBV10-3	TRBJ1-1	AIRDRITEAF
TRBV9	TRBJ2-5	ASSVNVAGPAQY
TRBV11-2	TRBJ2-7	ASSLGTSGSMY
TRBV25-1	TRBJ1-1	ASSEYVGGLRAF
TRBV4-1	TRBJ2-2	ASSQETYGELF
TRBV27	TRBJ1-1	ASSLFGLGTEAF
TRBV9	TRBJ2-3	ASSPGRGADTQY
TRBV27	TRBJ1-1	ASSLGGREAF
TRBV29-1	TRBJ1-3	SVWTVTTGNTIY
TRBV19	TRBJ1-1	ASTLTENTEAF
TRBV19	TRBJ1-1	ASSERTVNTEAF
TRBV6-5	TRBJ2-3	ASSYLGGGQRDTQY
TRBV4-3	TRBJ2-1	ASSQVWDYNEQF
TRBV5-1	TRBJ1-1	ASSPYRGMNTEAF
TRBV5-5	TRBJ2-6	ASSSTYRTSYSGANVLT
TRBV9	TRBJ2-7	ASSVGGREQY
TRBV13	TRBJ1-2	ASSLSQNYGYT
TRBV14	TRBJ2-7	ASSQPGYSYEQY
TRBV19	TRBJ2-1	ASSAITTPYNEQF
TRBV13	NA	ASSFSGVEQY
TRBV12-5	TRBJ2-7	ASGLVPWRGETYEQY
TRBV28	TRBJ2-5	ASSFNGGRANEGQY
TRBV11-2	TRBJ2-1	ASSLGGSSYNEQF
TRBV11-2	TRBJ2-7	ASSLAGASRYEQY
TRBV6-1	TRBJ2-1	ASSDPPDSGSHEQF
TRBV6-5	TRBJ2-7	ASSYQVTGYEQY
TRBV10-1	TRBJ1-1	ASSEMVGRGTEAF
TRBV11-2	TRBJ2-1	ASSFHEQF
TRBV19	TRBJ1-4	ASSPGLPGREKLF
TRBV30	TRBJ2-3	AWSSGTATDTQY
TRBV5-4	TRBJ2-4	ASSLGDIQY
TRBV19	TRBJ1-1	ASTLGEVNTEAF
TRBV4-2	TRBJ2-7	ASSQDGGYVDEQY
TRBV13	TRBJ2-3	ASSLRWLAVTDTQY
TRBV15	TRBJ2-1	ATSSRGHRGNEQF
TRBV19	TRBJ1-5	ASTILPGQGHQPQH
TRBV2	TRBJ2-5	ASTENPGQPWETQY
TRBV27	TRBJ2-3	ASSFAGGYPDTQY
TRBV5-1	TRBJ2-7	ASSLNNYEQY
TRBV27	TRBJ2-1	ASSMLGGKSYNEQF
TRBV18	TRBJ2-3	ASSPTFESSSTDTQY
TRBV27	TRBJ2-7	ASRTGYEQY
TRBV2	TRBJ1-1	ASSEEGQLRGAF